This passage covers 21 T cell receptor beta chains from one sample sequenced in a study of cytomegalovirus exposure and HLA in healthy donors. TCRdb's copy holds only in-frame clones and misses some; the assay was immunoSEQ multiplex PCR. Among under 85,000 clones listed, 92% were seen once. Sequencing was done on a sample of PBMCs. Receptor source: a man aged 18 to 35 in good health and CMV-seropositive.

This clone was seen a handful of times. J is TRBJ1-5 and V is TRBV6-1, with TRBD1 identical over 8 bases. V was pared by 6 bases and J by 4 bases, with 5 bases of the junction left unmatched. The CDR3 totals 14 residues. Looked up from germline, CDR1 is MNHNS and CDR2 is SASEGT. The CDR3 region is CASRDRGSNQPQHF. Here the CDR3 DNA reads TGTGCCAGCAGAGACAGGGGTTCAAATCAGCCCCAGCATTTT.

The chain couples TRBV5-1 to TRBJ2-1, with 9 bases lining up with TRBD2. The V segment lost 4 bases and the J segment 7 bases; nucleotides outside the gene matches: 12. Germline assignment: CDR1 SGHRS and CDR2 YFSETQ. This CDR3 has 16 residues. In nucleotides, the CDR3 is TGCGCCAGCAGCCTCCAAGGCGGGAGGGCCGGAAATGAGCAGTTCTTC. This translates into CASSLQGGRAGNEQFF.

Here the CDR3 reads CASRDRALGELFF. The CDR3 region has the DNA TGTGCCAGCAGGGACAGGGCGCTCGGGGAGCTGTTTTTT. V gene TRBV27 combines with J gene TRBJ2-2, with 8 bases lining up with TRBD1. CDR3 length: 13 amino acids. The V segment lost 6 bases and the J segment 7 bases; nucleotides outside the gene matches: 4. Germline lookup yields CDR1 MNHEY and CDR2 SMNVEV (reference sequence).

CDR3 sequence (DNA): TGTGCCAGCAGCTTAGCGGGTTGGGGCGTTAATCAGCCCCAGCATTTT. This codes for CASSLAGWGVNQPQHF. The chain carries TRBV7-2 and TRBJ1-5; a weak D match, TRBD1 (5 bases). Germline V gene data show CDR1 as SGHTA and CDR2 as FQGNSA. The CDR3 sequence is 16 residues long. V lost 0 bases and J 4 bases, leaving 13 bases between the germline ends.

The chain uses TRBV25-1 and TRBJ2-2; 7 bases fit TRBD1. CDR3 length: 16 amino acids. Germline loops: CDR1 MGHDK, CDR2 SYGVNS. Trimming took 11 bases from V and 3 from J; bases not matched to a gene: 15. In DNA, the CDR3 is TGTGCCTCCCCCCGGACAGGCGGAAGGTACACCGGGGAGCTGTTTTTT. Translating gives CASPRTGGRYTGELFF.

The chain links TRBV14 to TRBJ2-3, with unresolved D. Trimming cost V 2 bases and J 8 bases, with 8 bases left between them. The germline gives CDR1 SGHDN, CDR2 FVKESK. The CDR3 loop spans 12 amino acids. CDR3 amino acids: CASSQSRGTQYF. As DNA, the CDR3 is TGTGCCAGCAGCCAAAGTAGAGGTACGCAGTATTTT.

V and J are TRBV28 and TRBJ1-5; 7 positions match TRBD1. V lost 8 bases and J lost 0; bases outside the gene matches: 13. Per germline, CDR1 MDHEN and CDR2 SYDVKM. This CDR3 has 17 residues. CDR3 protein: CASVLDRAPLSNQPQHF. CDR3 in DNA: TGTGCCAGCGTATTAGACAGGGCCCCCCTTAGCAATCAGCCCCAGCATTTT.

The chain combines TRBV4-2 with TRBJ2-7; 12 nucleotides match TRBD1. The CDR3 consists of 16 residues. Germline CDR1 is LGHNA and CDR2 is YNFKEQ. Trimming at V came to 3 bases and at J to 5 bases, leaving 8 bases not matched to a gene. CDR3 loop: CASSQRQGQGAHEQYF. Here the CDR3 DNA reads TGTGCCAGCAGCCAGCGCCAGGGACAGGGGGCCCACGAGCAGTACTTC.

This chain links TRBV11-2 with TRBJ2-5; D perhaps matches TRBD2 (6 bases). This CDR3 region has 15 residues. Between the trimmed V and J ends, which lost 3 bases and 1 base, there was a span of 12 bases. The V gene's germline CDR1 is SGHAT and CDR2 FQNNGV. Written as DNA, the CDR3 is TGTGCCAGCAGCTTGGGCGGGGCAATCCAAGAGACCCAGTACTTC. Amino acids: CASSLGGAIQETQYF. The full variable domain, in which reference TRBV11-2 and TRBJ2-5 provide the parts outside the CDR3, is EAGVAQSPRYKIIEKRQSVAFWCNPISGHATLYWYQQILGQGPKLLIQFQNNGVVDDSQLPKDRFSAERLKGVDSTLKIQPAKLEDSAVYLCASSLGGAIQETQYFGPGTRLLVL.

The rearrangement joins TRBV27 to TRBJ2-3; 12 nucleotides line up with TRBD2. There are 16 residues in the CDR3. Germline values: CDR1 MNHEY, CDR2 SMNVEV (reference sequence). The junction had 5 bases not matched to a gene; V was cut back by 6 bases and J by 1 base. CDR3 DNA: TGTGCCAGCAGACTAGCGGGAGGATTTGGCACAGATACGCAGTATTTT. Translated: CASRLAGGFGTDTQYF.

This clone was seen a single time. The chain is built from TRBV18 and TRBJ2-5; 12 bases fit TRBD1. In germline, CDR1 is KGHSH, CDR2 LQKENI. This CDR3 is built from 19 residues. The ends lost 3 bases at V and 8 bases at J; junction bases unmatched: 19. CDR3 DNA: TGTGCCAGCTCACCCATGGGACAGGGGGCTCCTGAACGGTTTGACACCCAGTACTTC. This codes for CASSPMGQGAPERFDTQYF. Full variable domain (missing parts from reference TRBV18 and TRBJ2-5): NAGVMQNPRHLVRRRGQEARLRCSPMKGHSHVYWYRQLPEEGLKFMVYLQKENIIDESGMPKERFSAEFPKEGPSILRIQQVVRGDSAAYFCASSPMGQGAPERFDTQYFGPGTRLLVL.

The V and J genes are TRBV7-9 and TRBJ1-1; tentatively, D is TRBD1 (5 bases). Trimming pared 1 base from V and 0 bases from J, leaving 15 bases between. CDR1 is SEHNR and CDR2 is FQNEAQ in the germline V gene (reference sequence). The CDR3 contains 17 residues. CDR3 region: CASSLGGQGGVNTEAFF. DNA for the CDR3: TGTGCCAGCAGCTTAGGCGGCCAGGGCGGAGTGAACACTGAAGCTTTCTTT.

This clone was picked up a small number of times. The chain combines TRBV15 with TRBJ1-1, with 8 bases matching TRBD1. The CDR3 has 16 amino acids. The germline CDR1 and CDR2 sequences are LNHNV and YYDKDF (reference sequence). The J segment lost 5 bases and the V segment lost 4 bases, leaving 12 bases of the junction unmatched. The CDR3 sequence: CATSTIQGAPRTEAFF. The CDR3 region has the DNA TGTGCCACCAGCACCATCCAGGGGGCGCCGAGGACTGAAGCTTTCTTT. Supplemented by reference TRBV15 and TRBJ1-1, the full variable domain reads DAMVIQNPRYQVTQFGKPVTLSCSQTLNHNVMYWYQQKSSQAPKLLFHYYDKDFNNEADTPDNFQSRRPNTSFCFLDIRSPGLGDTAMYLCATSTIQGAPRTEAFFGQGTRLTVV.

This rearrangement joins TRBV30 to TRBJ1-1; D uncertain. Germline lookup yields CDR1 GTSNPN and CDR2 SVGIG (reference sequence). V was trimmed by 0 bases and J by 4 bases, leaving 6 bases between them. CDR3 size: 12 residues. The CDR3 DNA follows: TGTGCCTGGAGTGTAAGCCTCACTGAAGCTTTCTTT. This gives the protein CAWSVSLTEAFF.

This clone was detected once. The V gene is TRBV5-1, the J gene TRBJ2-1, with D possibly TRBD2 on 5 matching bases. Looked up from germline, CDR1 is SGHRS and CDR2 is YFSETQ. The germline V and J ends were trimmed by 2 bases and 5 bases, with 14 bases remaining between them. CDR3 length equals 15 residues. CDR3 DNA: TGCGCCAGCAGCTTAACAGTAGAGGGTCACAATGAGCAGTTCTTC. It yields the protein CASSLTVEGHNEQFF.

The chain couples TRBV28 to TRBJ2-5; no clear D. This CDR3 is 12 amino acids long. Trimming pared 6 bases from V and 4 bases from J, leaving 9 bases between. The germline V gene encodes CDR1 MDHEN and CDR2 SYDVKM. DNA for the CDR3: TGTGCCAGCAGACAGACCGGAGAGACCCAGTACTTC. It codes for CASRQTGETQYF.

The V gene is TRBV6-5, the J gene TRBJ2-3; possible D gene TRBD1, 6 bases. In germline, CDR1 is MNHEY, CDR2 SVGAGI. V was shortened by 8 bases and J by 4 bases, with 13 bases between the two germline ends. This CDR3 has 13 amino acids. The CDR3 nucleotides are TGTGCCAGCGGGGGCCTGGGTCCAGATACGCAGTATTTT. Translated, it gives CASGGLGPDTQYF.

This sequence joins TRBV7-9 and TRBJ2-7; 9 bases match TRBD2. This CDR3 is built from 15 residues. Germline CDR1 and CDR2: SEHNR and FQNEAQ (reference sequence). Trimming removed 3 bases from V and 1 base from J; junction bases left unmatched: 4. The CDR3 spells CASSLSAGGSYEQYF. The CDR3 DNA sequence: TGTGCCAGCAGCTTGTCGGCGGGAGGGTCCTACGAGCAGTACTTC.

V gene TRBV27 combines with J gene TRBJ2-7; TRBD2 might be the D (7 bases). The CDR3 is 14 amino acids. Germline loops: CDR1 MNHEY, CDR2 SMNVEV (reference sequence). V was shortened by 2 bases and J by 0 bases, with 8 bases between the two germline ends. DNA for the CDR3: TGTGCCAGCAGTTTACGGGGGGCCTCCTACGAGCAGTACTTC. It codes for CASSLRGASYEQYF.

The V gene is TRBV4-1, the J gene TRBJ2-1; TRBD2 aligns across 15 bases. Germline V lookup: CDR1 MGHRA, CDR2 YSYEKL. After removal of 4 bases from V and 6 bases from J, the junction contained 7 bases not matched to a gene. The CDR3 runs to 17 residues. The CDR3 region has the DNA TGCGCCAGCAGCCCGGGACTAGCGGGAGGTGGGGGCAATGAGCAGTTCTTC. It yields the protein CASSPGLAGGGGNEQFF.

The rearrangement links TRBV25-1 to TRBJ2-2; 7 bases are shared with TRBD1. Per germline, CDR1 MGHDK and CDR2 SYGVNS. Trimming at V came to 6 bases and at J to 7 bases, leaving 11 bases not matched to a gene. The CDR3 is made up of 15 amino acids. The CDR3, as DNA: TGTGCCAGCAGAGGGGACAGCCGGAAGGGCGGGGAGCTGTTTTTT. Encoded protein: CASRGDSRKGGELFF.